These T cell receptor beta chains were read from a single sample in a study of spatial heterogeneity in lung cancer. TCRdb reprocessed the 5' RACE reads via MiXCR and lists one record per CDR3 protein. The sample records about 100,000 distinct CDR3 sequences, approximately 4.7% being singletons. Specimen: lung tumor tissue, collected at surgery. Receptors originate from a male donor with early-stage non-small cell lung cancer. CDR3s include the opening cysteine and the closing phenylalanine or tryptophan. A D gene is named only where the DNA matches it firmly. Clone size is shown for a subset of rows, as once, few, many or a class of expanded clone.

CDR3: CSGRTGSIVEAFF
DNA: TGCAGCGGGCGGACAGGCTCCATCGTTGAAGCTTTCTTT
D: TRBD1
size: many
J: TRBJ1-1
V: TRBV29-1

CDR3: CASSRLVNEQFF
DNA: TGCGCCAGCAGCCGTTTAGTCAATGAGCAGTTCTTC
D: .
size: many
J: TRBJ2-1
V: TRBV4-1

CDR3: CSVGTGGHYGYTF
DNA: TGCAGTGTGGGGACAGGGGGCCACTATGGCTACACCTTC
D: TRBD1
size: many
J: TRBJ1-2
V: TRBV20-1

CDR3: CASSFVGGEQYF
DNA: TGTGCCAGCAGTTTCGTAGGGGGCGAGCAGTACTTC
D: .
size: many
J: TRBJ2-7
V: TRBV28

CDR3: CASSFGERAEQFF
DNA: TGTGCCAGCAGCTTCGGCGAAAGGGCTGAGCAGTTCTTC
D: .
size: many
J: TRBJ2-1
V: TRBV11-2

CDR3: CASSQEGSSYEQYF
DNA: TGCGCCAGCAGCCAAGAAGGGAGCTCCTACGAGCAGTACTTC
D: .
size: many
J: TRBJ2-7
V: TRBV4-1

CDR3: CASSPLNEQFF
DNA: TGTGCCAGCAGCCCCTTAAATGAGCAGTTCTTC
D: .
size: many
J: TRBJ2-1
V: TRBV3-1

CDR3: CASSLTDTSYGYTF
DNA: TGTGCCAGCAGCTTAACGGACACCAGCTATGGCTACACCTTC
D: .
size: many
J: TRBJ1-2
V: TRBV7-9

CDR3: CASSLGQLNPGELFF
DNA: TGTGCCAGCAGTTTGGGACAGCTTAACCCCGGGGAGCTGTTTTTT
D: TRBD1
size: many
J: TRBJ2-2
V: TRBV12-3/TRBV12-4

CDR3: CASSLVGDREKLFF
DNA: TGTGCCAGCAGCTTGGTTGGGGATCGCGAAAAACTGTTTTTT
D: .
size: many
J: TRBJ1-4
V: TRBV5-4

CDR3: CASSPLGTYNEQFF
DNA: TGTGCCAGCAGCCCACTGGGGACCTACAATGAGCAGTTCTTC
D: .
size: many
J: TRBJ2-1
V: TRBV11-3

CDR3: CAIRPESSYNEQFF
DNA: TGTGCCATCAGGCCGGAAAGCTCCTACAATGAGCAGTTCTTC
D: .
size: many
J: TRBJ2-1
V: TRBV10-3

CDR3: CASSRTGETEAFF
DNA: TGCGCCAGCAGCCGTACAGGGGAGACTGAAGCTTTCTTT
D: TRBD1
size: many
J: TRBJ1-1
V: TRBV4-1

CDR3: CASSGTSGKNEQFF
DNA: TGTGCCAGCAGCGGGACTAGCGGGAAAAATGAGCAGTTCTTC
D: TRBD2
size: .
J: TRBJ2-1
V: TRBV9

CDR3: CASRSTVGGETQYF
DNA: TGTGCCAGCCGTTCGACAGTGGGAGGAGAGACCCAGTACTTC
D: .
size: many
J: TRBJ2-5
V: TRBV27

CDR3: CAISPGLAAYNEQFF
DNA: TGTGCCATCAGTCCCGGACTAGCGGCCTACAATGAGCAGTTCTTC
D: TRBD2
size: .
J: TRBJ2-1
V: TRBV10-3

CDR3: CASSPIRSNEQFF
DNA: TGTGCCAGCAGCCCCATCCGGAGCAATGAGCAGTTCTTC
D: .
size: many
J: TRBJ2-1
V: TRBV2

CDR3: CASRPGQGYNEQFF
DNA: TGTGCCAGCAGACCGGGACAGGGGTACAATGAGCAGTTCTTC
D: TRBD1
size: many
J: TRBJ2-1
V: TRBV2

CDR3: CASSPFRQLNTEAFF
DNA: TGTGCCAGCAGCCCCTTTCGGCAACTGAACACTGAAGCTTTCTTT
D: .
size: many
J: TRBJ1-1
V: TRBV14

CDR3: CASSASTSGRTYEQYF
DNA: TGTGCCAGCAGTGCCTCGACTAGCGGGAGAACCTACGAGCAGTACTTC
D: TRBD2
size: many
J: TRBJ2-7
V: TRBV27

CDR3: CASSSDWPELNYGYTF
DNA: TGTGCCAGCAGCAGCGACTGGCCGGAACTTAACTATGGCTACACCTTC
D: .
size: .
J: TRBJ1-2
V: TRBV3-1

CDR3: CASSLGATNQETQYF
DNA: TGTGCCAGCAGCTTGGGGGCGACGAACCAAGAGACCCAGTACTTC
D: .
size: many
J: TRBJ2-5
V: TRBV11-2

CDR3: CASSLEHGRRQPQHF
DNA: TGTGCCAGCAGCTTAGAGCACGGCAGGAGACAGCCCCAGCATTTT
D: .
size: many
J: TRBJ1-5
V: TRBV7-2

CDR3: CASSAQSGTISGELFF
DNA: TGTGCCAGCAGCGCCCAATCCGGGACGATTTCCGGGGAGCTGTTTTTT
D: .
size: many
J: TRBJ2-2
V: TRBV9

CDR3: CASSLSAREWTQYF
DNA: TGTGCCAGCAGTTTATCGGCCCGGGAGTGGACCCAGTACTTC
D: .
size: many
J: TRBJ2-5
V: TRBV27

CDR3: CSATGYNYGYTF
DNA: TGCAGTGCCACCGGGTATAACTATGGCTACACCTTC
D: .
size: many
J: TRBJ1-2
V: TRBV20-1

CDR3: CASNPYGGEGGYEQYF
DNA: TGTGCCAGCAACCCCTACGGCGGAGAGGGTGGGTACGAGCAGTACTTC
D: .
size: many
J: TRBJ2-7
V: TRBV6-2/TRBV6-3

CDR3: CASSQDWPGEQYF
DNA: TGTGCCAGCAGCCAAGACTGGCCGGGGGAGCAGTACTTC
D: .
size: many
J: TRBJ2-7
V: TRBV4-2

CDR3: CASSKGLAVYNEQFF
DNA: TGCGCCAGCAGCAAGGGACTAGCGGTGTACAATGAGCAGTTCTTC
D: TRBD2
size: many
J: TRBJ2-1
V: TRBV4-1

CDR3: CASSQFLGGSYEQYF
DNA: TGCGCCAGCAGCCAATTCCTTGGCGGGAGCTACGAGCAGTACTTC
D: TRBD2
size: many
J: TRBJ2-7
V: TRBV4-1

CDR3: CASSFHSSGRYETQYF
DNA: TGCGCCAGCAGCTTCCATTCTAGCGGGAGGTATGAGACCCAGTACTTC
D: TRBD2
size: .
J: TRBJ2-5
V: TRBV5-1

CDR3: CASSLHSDQVSNTEAFF
DNA: TGTGCCAGCAGCCTCCACAGCGACCAAGTCTCAAACACTGAAGCTTTCTTT
D: .
size: few
J: TRBJ1-1
V: TRBV3-1